This T cell receptor beta chain was identified in a study of response to subunit inactivated influenza vaccine. Germline CDR1 WNHNN, CDR2 SYGVQD (reference sequence). The CDR3 runs 15 residues. The V segment lost 4 bases and the J segment 3 bases; nucleotides outside the gene matches: 6. Study results and limitations: Few new T cells, the authors suggested, are recruited by each seasonal influenza vaccination.

TCRdb itself ran the RT-PCR reads through MiXCR, one entry per CDR3 protein. The sample lists about 520,000 distinct CDR3 sequences; approximately 7.7% were seen once. Of note for this clonotype: Its antigen is unknown.

The V call is TRBV10-1, the J call TRBJ2-5, with 9 bases lining up with TRBD1. This TCR was recovered from a man aged 45 to 75 who received an inactivated influenza vaccine. The material sequenced was PBMCs from blood, taken around 25 months after vaccination. CDR3 sequence reads: CASSGGTGLEETQYF. CDR3 DNA sequence: TGCGCCAGCAGTGGTGGGACAGGGTTGGAAGAGACCCAGTACTTC.